This TCR beta chain was sequenced for a study of tumor and adjacent non-tumor tissue in lung cancer. Study-wide context: Patients comprised approximately eleven adenocarcinoma, 2 squamous cell carcinoma and 1 small cell lung cancer. On average, productive TCRbeta reads reached roughly 4 million per sample.

The template was RNA from unsorted bulk tissue. Three rounds of nested PCR, following a modified ARM-PCR protocol, produced the TCRbeta library. TCRdb re-called the multiplex PCR reads with MiXCR, one entry per CDR3 protein. Of about 93,000 distinct CDR3 sequences in the sample, approximately 70% were seen once. A note on this clonotype: A read error may be the cause here, since a much bigger clone is one base away.

Sequenced sample: lung tumor tissue. The receptor comes from a man in his 60s with non-small cell lung cancer.

CDR3 region: CASSFYRDLDTQHF. The CDR3 nucleotides are TGTGCCAGCAGTTTTTACCGGGATCTAGATACGCAGCATTTT. V is TRBV28 and J is TRBJ2-3, with D unclear. Judging by the DNA end, TRBJ1-5 fits better; the J call may be wrong. In germline, CDR1 is MDHEN, CDR2 SYDVKM. The length of the CDR3 is 14 residues.